This T cell receptor beta chain was recovered during a study of shared clonotypes between healthy human individuals. Assay used: immunoSEQ multiplex PCR; TCRdb lists only in-frame clones, some missing. The sample holds 550,000 to 850,000 clones; just under 75% are singletons and the top ten take more than 1.5%. It was into CD45RA+ naive and CD45RA-negative memory subsets that the CD4+ cells were split. V was cut by 3 bases and J by 11 bases, with 13 bases left in between. This CDR3 is built from 12 residues. CDR1 and CDR2 (germline): SGHDN, FVKESK. The J gene is TRBJ1-2, the V gene TRBV14; D gene ambiguous. The sequenced material came from memory CD4+ T cells sorted from blood. Sample subset: CD45RA-negative fraction. The source of this sequence is a woman under 40 in good health. DNA of the CDR3: TGTGCCAGCAGCCACACAGCCGATAGGTACACCTTC. It is translated as CASSHTADRYTF.